One T cell receptor (beta chain) is described in this entry. This specimen comes from a study of cytomegalovirus exposure and HLA in healthy donors. The PCR ran on 60 Vbeta and 13 Jbeta primers. Measured with immunoSEQ multiplex PCR; TCRdb has only the in-frame clones, and not every one. The profile shows under 200,000 clones, around 80% of them singletons. This CDR3 spans 17 amino acids. The V gene end was trimmed by 0 bases and the J gene end by 3 bases; junction bases not matched to a gene: 5. CDR1 is LGHNA, CDR2 YSLEER, per germline. The chain combines TRBV4-3 with TRBJ2-1, with 10 bases aligning to TRBD2. The TCR was taken from a woman between 50 and 59 years old in good health and CMV-seronegative. Source material: PBMCs. Here the CDR3 reads CASSQELSSGGYNEQFF. The CDR3 DNA is TGCGCCAGCAGCCAAGAATTGTCTAGCGGGGGCTACAATGAGCAGTTCTTC.